This record covers a single T cell receptor (beta chain). These data come from a study of blood T cell repertoires in COVID-19. Study-wide context: Sources were T cells, B-cell-depleted T cells, or PBMCs; the material itself was cDNA or gDNA.

In the original processing: Amplified reference gene primers provided the basis for estimating nucleated cell counts. The assay was immunoSEQ multiplex PCR, and TCRdb's table has in-frame clones only and misses some. The V and J calls and clone size are taken from that table; D and trimming were inferred from the DNA. The sample yields around 300,000 clones, 70% to 90% seen once. Patients at the Seattle site were enrolled during active infection and followed longitudinally. V was pared by 5 bases and J by 14 bases, with 19 bases between. The CDR3 consists of 13 residues. Germline V lookup: CDR1 MNHEY, CDR2 SVGAGI.

This clonotype was sampled from a woman between 50 and 59 years old with COVID-19, enrolled during active disease. The V and J genes are TRBV6-5 and TRBJ1-5; possibly TRBD1 for D (6 bases). The sample was peripheral blood. The CDR3 bases are TGTGCCAGCAGTCGAGCAGTCCGGGACAAGGAGCATTTT. This sequence encodes CASSRAVRDKEHF.